The present entry profiles one TCR beta chain with its context. Its antigen is unknown. Generated by immunoSEQ multiplex PCR, the TCRdb table keeps only in-frame clones and is missing some. Here the sample spans roughly 89,000 clones, approximately 91% being singletons. This entry comes from a study of T cells in localized non-small cell lung cancer. Study results and limitations: Highest T cell clonality was seen in uninvolved adjacent lung, surpassing that measured in tumor. Density of T cells in blood, when higher, went with longer overall survival. Appearance in adjacent lung was seen for a median roughly 56 of the top 100 tumor clones.

Trimming pared 0 bases from V and 0 bases from J, leaving 18 bases between. Per germline, CDR1 MNHNS and CDR2 SASEGT. The CDR3 runs to 20 residues. The sequence came from a woman aged 35 to 70 with stage II squamous cell lung carcinoma. The J gene is TRBJ2-6, the V gene TRBV6-1; D is ambiguous. The sequencing used PBMCs, collected before any cancer treatment. The CDR3 is CASSEALGKVLFSGANVLTF. Here the CDR3 DNA reads TGTGCCAGCAGTGAAGCGCTGGGTAAAGTCCTTTTCTCTGGGGCCAACGTCCTGACTTTC.